A single sample gave rise to the 14 T cell receptor beta chains below, sequenced in a study of control samples from healthy donors and cancer patients. Data came from immunoSEQ multiplex PCR; TCRdb stores just in-frame clones and leaves some out. The data hold roughly 200,000 clones, with 85% to 95% observed a single time. The sample taken for sequencing was blood. These receptors came from a young man in good health.

J is TRBJ1-5 and V is TRBV30; D possibly corresponds to TRBD1 (6 bases). The germline CDR1 and CDR2 sequences are GTSNPN and SVGIG (reference sequence). Trimming cost V 3 bases and J 4 bases, with 22 bases left between them. The CDR3 extends over 17 amino acids. In nucleotides, the CDR3 is TGTGCCTGGAGCGGGGACTCAGGGGTTCAGAGTAATCAGCCCCAGCATTTT. Protein sequence: CAWSGDSGVQSNQPQHF.

The gene calls are TRBV18 and TRBJ1-2; 9 nucleotides agree with TRBD1. Germline CDR1 reads KGHSH; CDR2 reads LQKENI. CDR3 size: 15 residues. J lost 8 bases, V lost 3 bases, and 10 bases had no gene match. CDR3 bases: TGTGCCAGCTCACCGACAGGGGGTGTAGATAGGGGCTACACCTTC. Protein: CASSPTGGVDRGYTF.

The chain uses TRBV28 and TRBJ1-5, with 7 bases fitting TRBD1. V shed 6 bases, J shed 1 base, and the junction held 9 bases outside the gene matches. The length of the CDR3 is 16 residues. CDR1 and CDR2 (germline): MDHEN, SYDVKM. The CDR3 region is CASRNRGAASNQPQHF. The CDR3 DNA reads as TGTGCCAGCAGGAACAGGGGTGCGGCCAGCAATCAGCCCCAGCATTTT.

The V gene is TRBV7-8, the J gene TRBJ1-2; D call uncertain. Germline CDR1 reads SGHVS; CDR2 reads FQNEAQ. Trimming shortened V by 3 bases and J by 4 bases, and 6 bases separated the two germline ends. There are 12 residues in the CDR3. CDR3 DNA: TGTGCCAGCAGCTTTAAGGGCTATGGCTACACCTTC. Its protein product is CASSFKGYGYTF.

V usage is TRBV18 and J usage is TRBJ1-4; D gene uncertain. The germline CDR1 and CDR2 sequences are KGHSH and LQKENI. The CDR3 has 14 amino acids. The V end lost 6 bases, the J end lost 0 bases, and 8 bases lay between the germline ends. As DNA, the CDR3 is TGTGCCAGCTCCCTGTACGCAACTAATGAAAAACTGTTTTTT. Translated: CASSLYATNEKLFF.

This clone appeared a few times. J is TRBJ1-1 and V is TRBV10-1, with D unclear. The V end was cut by 2 bases, the J end by 9 bases, with 13 bases between. The CDR3 has 13 amino acids. Germline V gives CDR1 WNHNN, CDR2 SYGVQD (reference sequence). The DNA for the CDR3 is TGCGCCAGCAGTGAGAGGACGCAGGCCCAAGCTTTCTTT. Translation gives CASSERTQAQAFF.

The chain carries TRBV10-3 and TRBJ2-3; 14 bases are a match to TRBD2. This CDR3 comprises 19 residues. V lost 5 bases and J lost 2; bases outside the gene matches: 12. CDR1 ENHRY and CDR2 SYGVKD come from the germline V gene. In DNA form, the CDR3 reads TGTGCCATCAGTCCCCTGACTAGCGGGGGGGCCTTTGACACAGATACGCAGTATTTT. Translated: CAISPLTSGGAFDTDTQYF.

The chain links TRBV6-5 to TRBJ1-5; 10 bases fit TRBD1. Germline V CDR1 and CDR2: MNHEY, SVGAGI. J gave up 4 bases and V 10 bases, and 7 bases lay outside the gene matches. This CDR3 has 14 amino acids. This CDR3 reads CATSDRGRNQPQHF. The CDR3 DNA reads TGTGCCACTTCCGACAGGGGGCGAAATCAGCCCCAGCATTTT.

The V and J genes are TRBV2 and TRBJ1-5; 7 nucleotides align to TRBD1. The V gene's germline CDR1 is SNHLY and CDR2 FYNNEI. J gave up 2 bases and V 1 base, and 2 bases lay outside the gene matches. The CDR3 has 15 amino acids. The chain's CDR3 is CASSEGQGGNQPQHF. In DNA, the CDR3 is TGTGCCAGCAGTGAAGGACAGGGAGGCAATCAGCCCCAGCATTTT.

The genes are TRBV18 and TRBJ1-1; D is unresolved. The CDR3 has 12 residues. Between the trimmed V and J ends, which lost 6 bases and 0 bases, there was a span of 5 bases. Germline-derived CDR1 and CDR2 are KGHSH and LQKENI. Here the CDR3 reads CASSGMNTEAFF. For the CDR3, the DNA is TGTGCCAGCTCCGGGATGAACACTGAAGCTTTCTTT. The full variable domain, completed using reference TRBV18 and TRBJ1-1, is NAGVMQNPRHLVRRRGQEARLRCSPMKGHSHVYWYRQLPEEGLKFMVYLQKENIIDESGMPKERFSAEFPKEGPSILRIQQVVRGDSAAYFCASSGMNTEAFFGQGTRLTVV.

The chain uses TRBV18 and TRBJ2-1; D call uncertain. The CDR3 spans 11 residues. Trimming removed 4 bases from V and 9 bases from J, with 7 bases in between. Germline V gene lookup returns CDR1 KGHSH and CDR2 LQKENI. In nucleotides, the CDR3 is TGTGCCAGCTCACTTGCTAGTGAGCAGTTCTTC. It encodes CASSLASEQFF.

The V and J genes are TRBV5-6 and TRBJ1-6; weak D call: TRBD1 (5 bases). CDR1 SGHDT and CDR2 YYEEEE come from the germline V gene. The CDR3 totals 14 residues. V was clipped by 4 bases and J by 9 bases, with 14 bases between them. CDR3 in amino acids: CASSRSWGSSPLHF. CDR3 DNA sequence: TGTGCCAGCAGCCGCTCCTGGGGGAGTTCACCCCTCCACTTT.

This CDR3 reads CASSVNRGSPLHF. The DNA of the CDR3 is TGTGCCAGCAGCGTAAACAGGGGTTCACCCCTCCACTTT. The chain carries TRBV9 and TRBJ1-6, with 7 bases matching TRBD1. The CDR3 has 13 residues. V lost 1 base to trimming and J lost 9 bases; unmatched junction nucleotides: 1. CDR1 and CDR2 from the germline V gene are SGDLS and YYNGEE.

The genes are TRBV5-6 and TRBJ1-5, with TRBD1 identical over 7 bases. CDR3 length: 16 residues. The junction had 11 bases not matched to a gene; V was cut back by 2 bases and J by 6 bases. Germline CDR1 and CDR2: SGHDT and YYEEEE. DNA for the CDR3: TGTGCCAGCAGCTTTTCTTCTCAGGGGGATAGTCAGCCCCAGCATTTT. Its protein is CASSFSSQGDSQPQHF.